This entry describes one T cell receptor beta chain. Its specificity is unknown. Germline V CDR1 and CDR2: SGHNT, YYREEE (reference sequence). This CDR3 contains 14 residues. The ends lost 0 bases at V and 8 bases at J; junction bases unmatched: 5. This sample was included in a study of cytomegalovirus exposure and HLA in healthy donors. Study details: Among 398 genotyped donors, 65% to 90% fell in the Caucasian-associated ancestry cluster.

Study conclusions and caveats: In a later analysis, HLA-associated TCR beta chains were more clonally expanded than equally common others. A list of 164 TCR beta chains associated with cytomegalovirus was given.

The PCR contained 60 Vbeta and 13 Jbeta primers. Data came from immunoSEQ multiplex PCR; TCRdb stores just in-frame clones and leaves some out. The top ten hold approximately 0.86% of the sample, which has approximately 140,000 clones, more than 70% seen once. The source of this sequence is a woman aged 55 to 70 in good health and CMV-seronegative. Sequencing used PBMCs. The chain has TRBV5-4 and TRBJ1-1, with 9 bases aligning to TRBD1. This CDR3 is CASSLEFGTGEAFF. Here the CDR3 DNA reads TGTGCCAGCAGCTTGGAATTTGGGACAGGGGAAGCTTTCTTT.